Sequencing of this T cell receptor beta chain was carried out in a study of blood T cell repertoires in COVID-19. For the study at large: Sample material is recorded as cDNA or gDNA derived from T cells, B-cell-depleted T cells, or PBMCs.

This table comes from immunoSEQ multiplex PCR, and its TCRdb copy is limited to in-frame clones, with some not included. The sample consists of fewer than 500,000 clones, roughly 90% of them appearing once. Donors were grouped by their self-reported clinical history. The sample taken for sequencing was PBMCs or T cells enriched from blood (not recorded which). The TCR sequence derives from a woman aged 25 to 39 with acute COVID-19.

CDR3 amino acids: CAWSLRTEAFF. The CDR3 nucleotides are TGTGCCTGGAGTCTACGTACTGAAGCTTTCTTT. The J gene is TRBJ1-1, the V gene TRBV30; D unclear. The germline V gene encodes CDR1 GTSNPN and CDR2 SVGIG (reference sequence). The V gene lost 2 bases and the J gene lost 5 bases, with 6 bases spanning the gap. CDR3 length: 11 amino acids.